The sequence of this T cell receptor (beta chain) was determined in a study of blood T cell repertoires in COVID-19. Some clones are missing from TCRdb's copy, which holds only in-frame ones; the method was immunoSEQ multiplex PCR. The table shows fewer than 200,000 clones, with 70% to 85% occurring only once. This clone came up once. V lost 4 bases to trimming and J lost 7 bases, with 17 bases between them. CDR3 length equals 14 residues. In germline, CDR1 is SGHRS, CDR2 YFSETQ. The chain carries TRBV5-1 and TRBJ1-2; perhaps TRBD1 as D (6 bases). This TCR was recovered from a man aged 55 to 70 who had recovered from COVID-19. The sequenced material came from peripheral blood. The CDR3 here is CASSQTLDSGGYTF. For the CDR3, the DNA is TGCGCCAGCAGCCAAACACTGGACAGTGGTGGCTACACCTTC.